Reported below is one T cell receptor (beta chain). What it binds is unknown. The germline V gene has CDR1 GTSNPN and CDR2 SVGIG (reference sequence). The V gene lost 4 bases and the J gene lost 6 bases, with 13 bases spanning the gap. There are 13 residues in the CDR3. This sample is part of a study of shared clonotypes between healthy human individuals. Study background: CD4 naive cells filled three plates per donor, CD4 memory three, CD8 naive two and CD8 memory one. Study findings and constraints: Naive subsets, compared against memory subsets, generally had larger estimated richness values.

The data were produced by immunoSEQ multiplex PCR, yet TCRdb's version contains in-frame clones alone and is incomplete. The sample contains a few million clones, over 85% of which appear only once. The origin of this receptor is a man younger than 30 in good health. The sequencing input was naive CD4+ T cells sorted from blood. The subset here: CD45RA+ positively selected. This chain uses TRBV30 with TRBJ2-1; D possibly corresponds to TRBD1 (5 bases). The CDR3 DNA sequence: TGTGCCTGGATTGTTCAAACAGGCAATGAGCAGTTCTTC. Translating it yields CAWIVQTGNEQFF.